Following are 24 T cell receptor beta chains from one sample sequenced in a study of Graves' ophthalmopathy and Graves' hyperthyroidism. As the template, RNA transcripts were used to amplify TCR beta CDR3 regions. HTBI-primed RT-PCR formed the first round, and a multiplex PCR formed the second. TCRdb passed the multiplex PCR reads through MiXCR, listing each CDR3 protein once. The table records around 670,000 distinct CDR3 sequences, 40% of them present only once. Source material: peripheral blood. Every receptor here comes from an adult man with Graves' ophthalmopathy.

The rearrangement joins TRBV25-1 to TRBJ1-2; possibly TRBD1 for D (5 bases). Germline lookup yields CDR1 MGHDK and CDR2 SYGVNS. Trimming pared 5 bases from V and 2 bases from J, leaving 18 bases between. CDR3 length: 16 amino acids. CDR3 amino acids: CASSSGGPTLNYGYTF. The CDR3 DNA sequence: TGTGCCAGCAGTTCCGGGGGACCAACCTTAAACTATGGCTACACCTTC.

This chain connects TRBV20-1 to TRBJ2-7; TRBD1 matches 10 bases. V was clipped by 7 bases and J by 2 bases; unmatched bases: 5. Per germline, CDR1 DFQATT and CDR2 SNEGSKA (reference sequence). This CDR3 has 13 amino acids. DNA of the CDR3: TGCAGTGTCGGGACAGGGGAGGCCTACGAGCAGTACTTC. As protein: CSVGTGEAYEQYF.

This clonotype turned up a few times. The CDR3 DNA reads TGTGCCAGCACCCTAGGGGGACTGTCCCCAGAGACCCAGTACTTC. Translating gives CASTLGGLSPETQYF. V gene TRBV11-2 combines with J gene TRBJ2-5, with D perhaps being TRBD1 or TRBD2 (6 bases each). V was clipped by 7 bases and J by 4 bases, with 19 bases between them. This CDR3 comprises 15 residues. Per the germline V gene, CDR1 is SGHAT and CDR2 is FQNNGV.

The J gene is TRBJ2-7, the V gene TRBV29-1; perhaps TRBD1 as D (6 bases). Deletions cut 7 bases from V and 0 bases from J, with 13 bases between. Germline assignment: CDR1 SQVTM and CDR2 ANQGSEA. The CDR3 loop spans 13 amino acids. This chain's CDR3 is CSGGRGASYEQYF. CDR3 sequence (DNA): TGCAGCGGCGGCAGGGGCGCCTCCTACGAGCAGTACTTC.

The CDR3 sequence is CASSQGGQGYEQYF. In nucleotides, the CDR3 is TGTGCCAGCAGCCAAGGCGGACAAGGCTACGAGCAGTACTTC. V gene TRBV11-2 combines with J gene TRBJ2-7; D may be TRBD1 (5 bases). V was trimmed by 5 bases and J by 3 bases, leaving 14 bases between them. Per germline, CDR1 SGHAT and CDR2 FQNNGV. The CDR3 length is 14 residues.

This chain joins TRBV7-2 and TRBJ2-7, with TRBD2 identical over 7 bases. This CDR3 has 16 residues. Trimming cost V 6 bases and J 0 bases; bases outside gene matches: 11. Germline CDR1 is SGHTA and CDR2 is FQGNSA. In nucleotides, the CDR3 is TGTGCCAGCAGACCGCACCCAGCTAGCGGCTCCTACGAGCAGTACTTC. Amino acid sequence: CASRPHPASGSYEQYF.

This clonotype was observed many times. The chain combines TRBV10-3 with TRBJ1-1; D is unclear. The germline V gene encodes CDR1 ENHRY and CDR2 SYGVKD. The germline V and J ends were trimmed by 10 bases and 6 bases, with 12 bases remaining between them. This CDR3 has 11 residues. CDR3 DNA: TGTGCCAGCATCAGGAAGGCTGAAGCTTTCTTT. This encodes CASIRKAEAFF.

This clonotype has only a few counts. The J gene is TRBJ2-2, the V gene TRBV7-9; D may correspond to TRBD1 or TRBD2 (5 bases each). CDR1 and CDR2 from the germline V gene are SEHNR and FQNEAQ (reference sequence). The CDR3 extends over 14 amino acids. The germline V and J ends were trimmed by 8 bases and 0 bases, with 10 bases remaining between them. CDR3: CASRDLANTGELFF. CDR3 nucleotide sequence: TGTGCCAGCCGGGACCTCGCGAACACCGGGGAGCTGTTTTTT.

The chain links TRBV29-1 to TRBJ1-4; D is uncertain. The germline V gene has CDR1 SQVTM and CDR2 ANQGSEA. Trimming cost V 2 bases and J 5 bases, with 12 bases left between them. The CDR3 contains 14 residues. The DNA of the CDR3 is TGCAGCGTTGAATGGCTAGCCGGGAATGAAAAACTGTTTTTT. Its protein is CSVEWLAGNEKLFF.

This sequence joins TRBV10-3 and TRBJ1-5; D unresolved. Trimming cost V 0 bases and J 6 bases, with 6 bases left between them. The CDR3 has 13 residues. The germline gives CDR1 ENHRY, CDR2 SYGVKD. The CDR3 loop reads CAISESRGQPQHF. CDR3 coding DNA: TGTGCCATCAGTGAGTCTCGCGGTCAGCCCCAGCATTTT.

The chain links TRBV5-1 to TRBJ2-5; possibly TRBD1 for D (6 bases). CDR1 is SGHRS and CDR2 is YFSETQ in the germline V gene. There are 16 residues in the CDR3. V was cut by 1 base and J by 0 bases, with 13 bases left in between. This CDR3 reads CASSLLQGNHQETQYF. In DNA, the CDR3 is TGCGCCAGCAGCTTGTTGCAGGGGAACCACCAAGAGACCCAGTACTTC. Using reference TRBV5-1 and TRBJ2-5 for the parts outside the CDR3, the full variable domain is KAGVTQTPRYLIKTRGQQVTLSCSPISGHRSVSWYQQTPGQGLQFLFEYFSETQRNKGNFPGRFSGRQFSNSRSEMNVSTLELGDSALYLCASSLLQGNHQETQYFGPGTRLLVL.

The chain has TRBV7-4 and TRBJ2-2; D not certain. V lost 4 bases, J lost 6 bases, and 12 bases lay in between. Germline V gene data show CDR1 as SGHVT and CDR2 as SQSDAQ. The CDR3 is 14 amino acids. CDR3 region: CASSSARQAGELFF. CDR3 nucleotide sequence: TGTGCCAGCAGCTCAGCGCGGCAGGCCGGGGAGCTGTTTTTT.

The J gene is TRBJ2-7, the V gene TRBV20-1; 11 bases map to TRBD2. The germline CDR1 and CDR2 sequences are DFQATT and SNEGSKA (reference sequence). The CDR3 consists of 14 residues. The trim removed 5 bases at V and 1 base at J, leaving 4 bases unmatched. The CDR3 nucleotides read TGCAGTGCTTGCGGGACTAGCGGATCCTACGAGCAGTACTTC. Translated, it gives CSACGTSGSYEQYF.

Only a few counts were recorded for this clonotype. The rearrangement links TRBV19 to TRBJ2-3, with TRBD1 matching 7 bases. V dropped 6 bases and J dropped 3; count of bases not matched to a gene: 6. CDR1 LNHDA and CDR2 SQIVND come from the germline V gene (reference sequence). The CDR3 sequence is 14 residues long. For the CDR3, the DNA is TGTGCCAGTAGACCGGGACAGACAACAGATACGCAGTATTTT. As protein: CASRPGQTTDTQYF.

The DNA for the CDR3 is TGTGCCAGCAGCGAGGCCGGGTCGTTGTCCTACGAGCAGTACTTC. Protein product: CASSEAGSLSYEQYF. The chain joins TRBV25-1 to TRBJ2-7; the D is unclear. V was trimmed by 6 bases and J by 1 base, leaving 16 bases between them. Germline CDR1 MGHDK, CDR2 SYGVNS. The CDR3 is 15 amino acids.

This clonotype was found once. The chain couples TRBV6-6 to TRBJ2-2; D unresolved. Germline CDR1 is MNHNY and CDR2 is SVGAGI (reference sequence). CDR3 length: 11 amino acids. The V gene lost 7 bases and the J gene lost 5 bases, with 5 bases spanning the gap. The CDR3 here is CASILTGELFF. In DNA, the CDR3 is TGTGCCAGCATCCTTACCGGGGAGCTGTTTTTT.

This clonotype has more than one count but fewer than ten. V gene TRBV14 combines with J gene TRBJ2-7; no firm D call. V was pared by 4 bases and J by 0 bases, with 7 bases between. The length of the CDR3 is 13 residues. Germline loops: CDR1 SGHDN, CDR2 FVKESK. The CDR3 region is CASSPNYSYEQYF. DNA of the CDR3: TGTGCCAGCAGCCCGAACTACTCCTACGAGCAGTACTTC.

This clonotype has just one count. The CDR3 reads CSASSGTGNLNTEAFF. DNA for the CDR3: TGCAGCGCCAGCTCCGGGACAGGGAATCTGAACACTGAAGCTTTCTTT. The chain carries TRBV29-1 and TRBJ1-1; TRBD1 matches 9 bases. CDR3 length equals 16 residues. The germline gives CDR1 SQVTM, CDR2 ANQGSEA. The V and J ends lost 7 bases and 0 bases, in that order; junction bases with no gene match: 12.

This clonotype has a handful of counts. Germline is not matched at one junction end, which may reflect a read error. The V gene is TRBV9, the J gene TRBJ1-6, with D possibly matching TRBD1 (6 bases). The CDR3 has 15 residues. CDR1 is SGDLS and CDR2 is YYNGEE in the germline V gene. CDR3 coding DNA: TGCGCCAGCAGCCCAACACAGGGTTGGAATTCACCCCTCCACTTT. This translates into CASSPTQGWNSPLHF.

The chain has TRBV6-6 and TRBJ1-5; D is possibly TRBD1 (5 bases). The length of the CDR3 is 17 residues. Per germline, CDR1 MNHNY and CDR2 SVGAGI (reference sequence). V gave up 4 bases and J gave up 0 bases, with 16 bases separating them. CDR3 region: CASSSDVSTVSNQPQHF. As DNA, the CDR3 is TGTGCCAGCAGTTCCGACGTCTCGACAGTTAGCAATCAGCCCCAGCATTTT.

This clonotype was observed a few times. V and J are TRBV29-1 and TRBJ2-2, with D hard to call. This CDR3 region has 14 residues. With 2 bases removed from V and 2 bases from J, the gap between germline ends came to 9 bases. CDR1 and CDR2 (germline): SQVTM, ANQGSEA. The CDR3 DNA reads TGCAGCGTTGAAAGTGACCGCAACACCGGGGAGCTGTTTTTT. Translating gives CSVESDRNTGELFF.

This clonotype is a singleton in its sample. The chain combines TRBV10-3 with TRBJ2-5, with 9 positions matching TRBD2. With V trimmed by 10 bases and J by 1 base, 7 bases remained unmatched. Germline CDR1 is ENHRY and CDR2 is SYGVKD. The CDR3 sequence is 14 residues long. For the CDR3, the DNA is TGTGCCAGCAACGAGCGGGGGGTCCAAGAGACCCAGTACTTC. Its protein is CASNERGVQETQYF.

As for this clonotype: One end of the junction varies from germline; a read error may be responsible. This chain links TRBV9 with TRBJ1-4; TRBD1 agrees at 8 bases. Per germline, CDR1 SGDLS and CDR2 YYNGEE. The CDR3 runs to 14 residues. The CDR3 protein is CTSSPNRGNEKLFF. CDR3 DNA: TGCACCAGCAGCCCGAACAGGGGGAATGAAAAACTGTTTTTT. Complete variable domain (other parts from reference TRBV9 and TRBJ1-4): DSGVTQTPKHLITATGQRVTLRCSPRSGDLSVYWYQQSLDQGLQFLIQYYNGEERAKGNILERFSAQQFPDLHSELNLSSLELGDSALYFCTSSPNRGNEKLFFGSGTQLSVL.

This clonotype came up many times. The V and J genes are TRBV7-9 and TRBJ2-5, with TRBD2 identical over 7 bases. The length of the CDR3 is 14 residues. J gave up 5 bases and V 3 bases, and 6 bases lay outside the gene matches. Germline-derived CDR1 and CDR2 are SEHNR and FQNEAQ (reference sequence). CDR3 nucleotides: TGTGCCAGCAGCTTGGGGGGGGTACGTGAGACCCAGTACTTC. Protein product: CASSLGGVRETQYF.